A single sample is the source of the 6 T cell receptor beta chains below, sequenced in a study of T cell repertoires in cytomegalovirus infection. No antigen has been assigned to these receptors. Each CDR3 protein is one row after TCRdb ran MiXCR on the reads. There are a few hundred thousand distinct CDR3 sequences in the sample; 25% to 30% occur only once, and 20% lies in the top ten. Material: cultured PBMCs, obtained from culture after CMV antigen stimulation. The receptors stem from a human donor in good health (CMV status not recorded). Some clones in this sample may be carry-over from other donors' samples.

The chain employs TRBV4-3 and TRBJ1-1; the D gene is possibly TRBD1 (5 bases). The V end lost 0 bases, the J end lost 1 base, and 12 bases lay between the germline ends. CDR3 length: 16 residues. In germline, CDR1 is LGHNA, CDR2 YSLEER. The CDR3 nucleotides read TGCGCCAGCAGCCAAGATATCATCCAGGGGAACACTGAAGCTTTCTTT. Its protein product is CASSQDIIQGNTEAFF.

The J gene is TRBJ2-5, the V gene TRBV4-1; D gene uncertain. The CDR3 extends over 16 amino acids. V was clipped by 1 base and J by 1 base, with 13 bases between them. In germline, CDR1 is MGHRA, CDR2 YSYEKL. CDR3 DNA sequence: TGCGCCAGCAGCCAAGGAATAGGGCTGGGCCAAGAGACCCAGTACTTC. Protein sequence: CASSQGIGLGQETQYF.

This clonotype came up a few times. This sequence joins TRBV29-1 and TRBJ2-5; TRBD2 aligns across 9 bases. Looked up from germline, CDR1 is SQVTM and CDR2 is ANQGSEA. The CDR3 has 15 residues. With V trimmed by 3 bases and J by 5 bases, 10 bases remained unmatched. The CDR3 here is CSVDQGSGRSETQYF. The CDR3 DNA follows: TGCAGCGTTGATCAGGGGAGCGGGAGGTCTGAGACCCAGTACTTC.

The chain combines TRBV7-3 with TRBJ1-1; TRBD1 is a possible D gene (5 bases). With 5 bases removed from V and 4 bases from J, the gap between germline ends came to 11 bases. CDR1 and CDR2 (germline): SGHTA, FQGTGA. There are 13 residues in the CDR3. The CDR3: CASSPAGSTEAFF. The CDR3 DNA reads TGTGCCAGCAGCCCCGCAGGGTCCACTGAAGCTTTCTTT.

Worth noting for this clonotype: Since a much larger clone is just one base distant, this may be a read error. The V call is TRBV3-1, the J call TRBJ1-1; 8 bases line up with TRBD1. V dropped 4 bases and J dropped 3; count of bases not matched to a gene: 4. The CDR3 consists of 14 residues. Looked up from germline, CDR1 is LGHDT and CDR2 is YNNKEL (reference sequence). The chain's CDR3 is CASSPADRDTEAFF. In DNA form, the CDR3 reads TGTGCCAGCAGCCCCGCGGACAGGGACACTGAAGCTTTCTTT.

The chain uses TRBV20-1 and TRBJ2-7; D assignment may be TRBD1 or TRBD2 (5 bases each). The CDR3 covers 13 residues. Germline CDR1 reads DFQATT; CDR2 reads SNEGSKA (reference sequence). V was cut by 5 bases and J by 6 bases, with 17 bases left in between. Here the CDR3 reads CSAREGLLSEQYF. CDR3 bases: TGCAGTGCTCGCGAGGGGTTGCTGAGCGAGCAGTACTTC.